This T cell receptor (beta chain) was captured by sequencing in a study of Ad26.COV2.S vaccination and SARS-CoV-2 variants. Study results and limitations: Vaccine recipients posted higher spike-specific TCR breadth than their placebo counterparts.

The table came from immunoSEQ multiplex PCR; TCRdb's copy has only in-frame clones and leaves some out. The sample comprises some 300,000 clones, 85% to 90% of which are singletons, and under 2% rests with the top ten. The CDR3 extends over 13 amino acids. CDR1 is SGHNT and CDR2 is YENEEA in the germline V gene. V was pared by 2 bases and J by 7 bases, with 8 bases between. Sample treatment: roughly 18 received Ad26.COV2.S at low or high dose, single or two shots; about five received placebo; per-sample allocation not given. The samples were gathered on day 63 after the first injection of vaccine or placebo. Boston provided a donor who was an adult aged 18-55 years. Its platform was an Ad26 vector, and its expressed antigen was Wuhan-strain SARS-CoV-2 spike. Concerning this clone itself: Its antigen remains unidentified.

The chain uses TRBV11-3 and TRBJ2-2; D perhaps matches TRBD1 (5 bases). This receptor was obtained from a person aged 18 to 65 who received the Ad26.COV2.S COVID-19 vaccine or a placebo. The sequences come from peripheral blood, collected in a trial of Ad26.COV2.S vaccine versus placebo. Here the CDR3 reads CASSLQGHGELFF. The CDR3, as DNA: TGTGCCAGCAGCTTACAGGGTCACGGGGAGCTGTTTTTT.